The 9 T cell receptor beta chains presented below share a single source sample, sequenced in a study of a mutant IDH1 vaccine in newly diagnosed glioma. The time point: week 11, during vaccination. Alongside topical imiquimod, each dose of vaccine comprised 300 ug of mutant IDH1 20-mer peptide. The antigens these receptors bind are not known. The table came from immunoSEQ multiplex PCR; TCRdb's copy has only in-frame clones and leaves some out. In the table there are around 40,000 clones, 84% of which are singletons. Specimen: PBMCs, collected from a glioma patient whose treatment included an IDH1 peptide vaccine. All receptors derive from a man between 35 and 55 years old with glioma.

This clone was observed a single time. This chain joins TRBV7-9 and TRBJ2-5; no clear D gene. CDR1 is SEHNR, CDR2 FQNEAQ, per germline (reference sequence). The CDR3 is 15 amino acids. V was pared by 5 bases and J by 3 bases, with 16 bases between. CDR3 region: CASSPTQWQEETQYF. CDR3 DNA: TGTGCCAGCAGCCCCACCCAGTGGCAAGAAGAGACCCAGTACTTC.

The chain recombines TRBV6-6 with TRBJ1-4; D gene ambiguous. Looked up from germline, CDR1 is MNHNY and CDR2 is SVGAGI (reference sequence). CDR3 length equals 14 residues. V was pared by 5 bases and J by 3 bases, with 10 bases between. The CDR3 sequence is CASSHRSPNEKLFF. The CDR3 DNA reads as TGTGCCAGCAGTCATAGGAGTCCTAATGAAAAACTGTTTTTT.

The genes are TRBV7-8 and TRBJ2-3; no definite D call. The CDR3 runs 13 residues. Trimming took 8 bases from V and 2 from J, leaving 11 bases between them. Germline V lookup: CDR1 SGHVS, CDR2 FQNEAQ. The CDR3, as DNA: TGTGCCAGCGAGACCGATTCCACAGATACGCAGTATTTT. Translated: CASETDSTDTQYF.

This chain connects TRBV5-3 to TRBJ2-3; D is possibly TRBD1 (6 bases). TRBV5-3 is an open reading frame whose function is uncertain. The V gene lost 0 bases and the J gene lost 3 bases, with 20 bases spanning the gap. The CDR3 runs to 18 residues. CDR3 coding DNA: TGTGCCAGAAGCTTGGTAGGTGGGGGCGAGGTGGGGACAGATACGCAGTATTTT. Amino acid sequence: CARSLVGGGEVGTDTQYF.

The genes are TRBV29-1 and TRBJ2-1; no firm D call. The CDR3 contains 12 residues. Trimming stripped 5 bases from V and 4 bases from J, with 9 bases between. CDR1 and CDR2 (germline): SQVTM, ANQGSEA. The CDR3 reads CSVSEVYNEQFF. The CDR3 bases are TGCAGCGTTTCTGAGGTTTACAATGAGCAGTTCTTC.

This clone was counted a single time. The V call is TRBV7-2, the J call TRBJ1-2, with a possible D match to TRBD1 (5 bases). The germline V gene encodes CDR1 SGHTA and CDR2 FQGNSA. With 2 bases removed from V and 5 bases from J, the gap between germline ends came to 9 bases. This CDR3 has 13 residues. The CDR3 protein is CASSLTREYGYTF. DNA of the CDR3: TGTGCCAGCAGCTTAACCAGGGAATATGGCTACACCTTC. The full variable domain, rest sourced from reference TRBV7-2 and TRBJ1-2, is GAGVSQSPSNKVTEKGKDVELRCDPISGHTALYWYRQSLGQGLEFLIYFQGNSAPDKSGLPSDRFSAERTGGSVSTLTIQRTQQEDSAVYLCASSLTREYGYTFGSGTRLTVV.

The chain is built from TRBV9 and TRBJ2-1; 7 positions match TRBD2. The germline V gene encodes CDR1 SGDLS and CDR2 YYNGEE. Unmatched junction bases numbered 9, after V lost 4 bases and J lost 2 bases. This CDR3 contains 16 residues. CDR3 nucleotide sequence: TGTGCCAGCAGCCAACTCCGACTAGCAGCCTACAATGAGCAGTTCTTC. This codes for CASSQLRLAAYNEQFF.

This rearrangement joins TRBV7-2 to TRBJ1-5; 8 nucleotides line up with TRBD1. Germline V gives CDR1 SGHTA, CDR2 FQGNSA. V trimming: 4 bases; J trimming: 6 bases; junction bases outside the gene matches: 5. The CDR3 is 14 amino acids. Here the CDR3 DNA reads TGTGCCAGCAGCTCCGACAGGGGCAGTCAGCCCCAGCATTTT. It is translated as CASSSDRGSQPQHF.

The chain links TRBV15 to TRBJ2-5; D unclear. CDR1 is LNHNV, CDR2 YYDKDF, per germline (reference sequence). This CDR3 comprises 15 residues. V was clipped by 3 bases and J by 4 bases, with 15 bases between them. The CDR3 sequence: CATSRGIGEVETQYF. The CDR3 bases are TGTGCCACCAGCAGGGGTATAGGTGAGGTAGAGACCCAGTACTTC.